At least ten counts were recorded for the clone carrying this TCR beta chain. Its antigen remains unidentified. The time point was: sample taken at primary tumor resection. The CDR3 extends over 16 amino acids. V was trimmed by 2 bases and J by 4 bases, leaving 17 bases between them. Germline loops: CDR1 MNHEY, CDR2 SVGAGI. This sample was taken from a study of spatial heterogeneity in lung cancer. Study overall: Tumor-region counts of TCR transcripts tracked strongly with a T cell module score from matched bulk RNA-seq.

One entry per CDR3 protein, called by TCRdb with MiXCR from the 5' RACE reads. The repertoire holds over 10,000 distinct CDR3 sequences, with 4.5% to 6.5% as singletons. Broader study findings: Within tumors, counts of expanded alpha and beta TCRs tracked tumor mutation counts.

The sequences come from lung tumor tissue, collected at surgery. This receptor was taken from a male donor with early-stage non-small cell lung cancer. The rearrangement links TRBV6-5 to TRBJ1-2; D is undetermined. The CDR3 region has the DNA TGTGCCAGCAGTTACACTGGTCTGACAACCACCTATGGCTACACCTTC. As protein: CASSYTGLTTTYGYTF.